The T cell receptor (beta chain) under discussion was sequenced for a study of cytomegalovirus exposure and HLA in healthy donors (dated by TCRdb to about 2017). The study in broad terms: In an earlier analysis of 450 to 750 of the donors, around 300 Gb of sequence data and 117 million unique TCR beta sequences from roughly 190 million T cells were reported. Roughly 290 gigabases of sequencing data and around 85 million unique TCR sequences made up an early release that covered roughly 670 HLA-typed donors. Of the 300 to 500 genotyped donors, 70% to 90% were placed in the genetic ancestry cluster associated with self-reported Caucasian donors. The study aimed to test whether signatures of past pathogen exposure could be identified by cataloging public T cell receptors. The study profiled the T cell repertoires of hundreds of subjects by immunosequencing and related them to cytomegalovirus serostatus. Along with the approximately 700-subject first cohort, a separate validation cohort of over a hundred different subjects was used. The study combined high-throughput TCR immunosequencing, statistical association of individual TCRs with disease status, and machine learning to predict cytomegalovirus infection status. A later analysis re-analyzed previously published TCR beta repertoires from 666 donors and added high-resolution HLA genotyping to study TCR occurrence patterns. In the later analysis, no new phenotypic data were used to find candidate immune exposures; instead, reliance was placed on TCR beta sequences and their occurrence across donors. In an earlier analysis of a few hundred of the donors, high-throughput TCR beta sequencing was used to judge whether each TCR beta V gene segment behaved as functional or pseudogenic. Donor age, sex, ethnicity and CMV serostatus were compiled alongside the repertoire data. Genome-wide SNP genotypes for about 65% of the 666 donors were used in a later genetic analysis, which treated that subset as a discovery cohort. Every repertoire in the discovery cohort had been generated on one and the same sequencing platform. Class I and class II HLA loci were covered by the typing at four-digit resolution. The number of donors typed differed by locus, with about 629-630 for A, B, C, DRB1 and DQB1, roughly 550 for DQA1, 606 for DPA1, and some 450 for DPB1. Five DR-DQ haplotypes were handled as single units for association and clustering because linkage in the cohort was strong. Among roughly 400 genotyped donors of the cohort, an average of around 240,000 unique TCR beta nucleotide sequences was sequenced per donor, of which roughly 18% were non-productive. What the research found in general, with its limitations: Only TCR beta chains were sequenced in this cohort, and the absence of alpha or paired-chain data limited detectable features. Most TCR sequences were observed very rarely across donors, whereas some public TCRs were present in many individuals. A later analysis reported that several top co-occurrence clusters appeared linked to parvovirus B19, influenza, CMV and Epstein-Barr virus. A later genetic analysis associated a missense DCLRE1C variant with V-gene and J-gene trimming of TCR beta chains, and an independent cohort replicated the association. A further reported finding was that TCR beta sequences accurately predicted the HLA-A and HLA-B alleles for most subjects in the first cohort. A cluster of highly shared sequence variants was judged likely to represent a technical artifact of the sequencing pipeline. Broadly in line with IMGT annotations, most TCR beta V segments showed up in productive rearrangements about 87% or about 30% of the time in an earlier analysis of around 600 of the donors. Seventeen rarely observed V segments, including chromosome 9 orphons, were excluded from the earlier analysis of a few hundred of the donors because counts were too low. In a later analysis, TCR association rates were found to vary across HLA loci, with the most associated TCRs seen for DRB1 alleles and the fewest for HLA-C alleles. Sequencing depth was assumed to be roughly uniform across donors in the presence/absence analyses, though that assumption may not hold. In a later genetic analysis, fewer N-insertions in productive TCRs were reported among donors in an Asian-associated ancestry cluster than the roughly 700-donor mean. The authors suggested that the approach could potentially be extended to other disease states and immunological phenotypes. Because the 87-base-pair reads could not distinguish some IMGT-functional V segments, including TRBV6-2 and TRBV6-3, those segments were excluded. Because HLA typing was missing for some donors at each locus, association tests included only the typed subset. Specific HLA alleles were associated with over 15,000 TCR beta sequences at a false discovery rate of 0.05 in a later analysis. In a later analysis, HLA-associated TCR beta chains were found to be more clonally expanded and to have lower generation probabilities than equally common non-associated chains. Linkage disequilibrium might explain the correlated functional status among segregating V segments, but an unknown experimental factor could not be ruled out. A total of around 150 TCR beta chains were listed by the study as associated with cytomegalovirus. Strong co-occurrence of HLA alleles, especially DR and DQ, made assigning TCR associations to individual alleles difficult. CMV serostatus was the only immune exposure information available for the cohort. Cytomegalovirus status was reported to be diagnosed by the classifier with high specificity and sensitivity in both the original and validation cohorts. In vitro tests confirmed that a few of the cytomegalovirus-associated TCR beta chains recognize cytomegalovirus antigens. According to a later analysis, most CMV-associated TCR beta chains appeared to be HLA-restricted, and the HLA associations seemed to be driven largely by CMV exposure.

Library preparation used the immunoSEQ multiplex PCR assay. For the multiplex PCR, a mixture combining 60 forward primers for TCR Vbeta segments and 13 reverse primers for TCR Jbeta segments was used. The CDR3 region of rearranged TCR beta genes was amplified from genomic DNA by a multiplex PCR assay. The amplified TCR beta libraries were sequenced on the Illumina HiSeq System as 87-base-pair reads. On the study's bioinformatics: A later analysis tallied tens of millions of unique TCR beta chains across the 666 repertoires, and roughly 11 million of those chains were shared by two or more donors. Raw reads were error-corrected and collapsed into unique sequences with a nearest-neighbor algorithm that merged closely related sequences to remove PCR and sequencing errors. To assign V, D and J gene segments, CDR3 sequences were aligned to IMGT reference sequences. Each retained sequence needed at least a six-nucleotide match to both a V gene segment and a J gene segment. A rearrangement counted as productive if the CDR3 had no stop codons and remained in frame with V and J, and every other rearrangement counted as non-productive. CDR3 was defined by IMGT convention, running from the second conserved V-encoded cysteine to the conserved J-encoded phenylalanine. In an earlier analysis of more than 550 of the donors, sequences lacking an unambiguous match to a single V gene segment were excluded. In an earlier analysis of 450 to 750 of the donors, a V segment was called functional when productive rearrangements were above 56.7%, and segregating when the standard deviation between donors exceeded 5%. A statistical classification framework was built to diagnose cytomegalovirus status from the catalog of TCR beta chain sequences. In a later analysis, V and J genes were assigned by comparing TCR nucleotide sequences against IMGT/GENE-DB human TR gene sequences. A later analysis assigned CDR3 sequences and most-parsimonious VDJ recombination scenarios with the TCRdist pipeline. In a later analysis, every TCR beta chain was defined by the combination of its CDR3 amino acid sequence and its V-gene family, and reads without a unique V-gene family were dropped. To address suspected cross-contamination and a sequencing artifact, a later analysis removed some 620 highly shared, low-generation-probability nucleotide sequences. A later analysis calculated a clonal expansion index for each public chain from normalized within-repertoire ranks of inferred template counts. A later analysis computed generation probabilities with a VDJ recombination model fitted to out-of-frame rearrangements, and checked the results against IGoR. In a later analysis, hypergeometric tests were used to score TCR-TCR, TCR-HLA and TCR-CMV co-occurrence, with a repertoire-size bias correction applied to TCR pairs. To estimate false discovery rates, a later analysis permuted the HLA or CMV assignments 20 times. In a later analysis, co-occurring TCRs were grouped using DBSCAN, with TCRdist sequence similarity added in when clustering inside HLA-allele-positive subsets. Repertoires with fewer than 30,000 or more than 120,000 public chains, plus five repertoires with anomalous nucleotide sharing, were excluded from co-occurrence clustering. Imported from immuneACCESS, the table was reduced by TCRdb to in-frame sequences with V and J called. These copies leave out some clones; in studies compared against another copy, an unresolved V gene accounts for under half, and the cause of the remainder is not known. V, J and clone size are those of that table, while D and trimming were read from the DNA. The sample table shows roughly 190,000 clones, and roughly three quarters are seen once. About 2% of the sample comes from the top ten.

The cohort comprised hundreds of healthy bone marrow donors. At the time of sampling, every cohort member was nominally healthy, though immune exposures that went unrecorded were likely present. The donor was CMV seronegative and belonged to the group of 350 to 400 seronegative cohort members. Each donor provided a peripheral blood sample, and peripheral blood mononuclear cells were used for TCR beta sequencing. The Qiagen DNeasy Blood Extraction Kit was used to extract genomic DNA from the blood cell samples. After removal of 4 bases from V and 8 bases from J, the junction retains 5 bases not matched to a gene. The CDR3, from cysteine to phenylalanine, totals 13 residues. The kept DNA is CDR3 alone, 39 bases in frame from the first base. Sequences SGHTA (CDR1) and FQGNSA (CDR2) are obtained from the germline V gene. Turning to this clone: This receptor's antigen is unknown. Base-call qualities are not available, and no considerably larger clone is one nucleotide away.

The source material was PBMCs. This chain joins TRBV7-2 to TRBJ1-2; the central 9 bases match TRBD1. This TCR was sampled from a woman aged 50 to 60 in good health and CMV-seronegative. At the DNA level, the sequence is TGTGCCAGCAGCTCTACAGGGGGCGACGGCTACACCTTC. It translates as CASSSTGGDGYTF.